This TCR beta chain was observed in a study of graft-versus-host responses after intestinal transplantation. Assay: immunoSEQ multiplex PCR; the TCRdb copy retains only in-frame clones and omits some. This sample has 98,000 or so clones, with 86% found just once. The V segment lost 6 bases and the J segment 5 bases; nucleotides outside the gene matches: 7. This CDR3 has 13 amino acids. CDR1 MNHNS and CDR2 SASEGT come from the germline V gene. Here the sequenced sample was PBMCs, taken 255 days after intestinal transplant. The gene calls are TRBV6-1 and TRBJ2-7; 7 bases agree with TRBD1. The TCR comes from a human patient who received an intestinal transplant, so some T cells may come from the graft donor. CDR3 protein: CASRRAGGDEQYF. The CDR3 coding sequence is TGTGCCAGCAGGAGGGCAGGGGGTGACGAGCAGTACTTC.